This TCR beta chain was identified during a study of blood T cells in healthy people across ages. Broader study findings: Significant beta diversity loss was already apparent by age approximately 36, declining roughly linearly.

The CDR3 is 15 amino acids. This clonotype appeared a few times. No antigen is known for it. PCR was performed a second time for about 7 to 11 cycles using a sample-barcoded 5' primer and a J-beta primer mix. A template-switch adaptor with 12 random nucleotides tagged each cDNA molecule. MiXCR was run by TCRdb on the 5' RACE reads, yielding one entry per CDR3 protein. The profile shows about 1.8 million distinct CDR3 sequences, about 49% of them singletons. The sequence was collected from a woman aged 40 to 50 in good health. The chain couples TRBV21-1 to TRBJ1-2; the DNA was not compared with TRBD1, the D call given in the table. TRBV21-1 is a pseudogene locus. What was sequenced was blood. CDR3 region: CASSINRGGLDGYTF. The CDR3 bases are TGTGCCAGCAGCATTAACCGTGGGGGGCTAGATGGCTACACCTTC.